One sample yielded the 27 T cell receptor beta chains listed below, sequenced in a study of OX40 agonist ivuxolimab in advanced cancers. Some clones are missing from TCRdb's copy, which holds only in-frame ones; the method was immunoSEQ multiplex PCR. The table has approximately 61,000 clones, approximately 91% seen once. The sequencing used CD4+ or CD8+ T cells sorted from blood, collected in a trial of the OX40 agonist ivuxolimab. The receptors stem from an adult with an advanced solid tumor such as melanoma, head and neck, liver or kidney cancer.

V usage is TRBV7-2 and J usage is TRBJ2-7, with D perhaps matching TRBD1 or TRBD2 (5 bases each). Germline CDR1 SGHTA, CDR2 FQGNSA. This CDR3 has 15 residues. Trimming left V 4 bases short and J 0 bases short, with 13 bases between. The CDR3 reads CASSWGYSSSYEQYF. The CDR3 nucleotides are TGTGCCAGCAGCTGGGGGTACAGCAGCTCCTACGAGCAGTACTTC.

This chain links TRBV9 with TRBJ1-1, with D possibly being TRBD1 (5 bases). Trimming cost V 0 bases and J 3 bases, with 9 bases left between them. CDR3 length: 14 amino acids. The germline gives CDR1 SGDLS, CDR2 YYNGEE. As DNA, the CDR3 is TGTGCCAGCAGCGTAGCCAGGGCAGACACTGAAGCTTTCTTT. As protein: CASSVARADTEAFF.

The V call is TRBV6-4, the J call TRBJ1-5; D not resolved. Germline V CDR1 and CDR2: MRHNA, SNTAGT. CDR3 length: 16 amino acids. The chain's CDR3 is CLSPTAYCPRAQSQHF. The CDR3 DNA reads as TGTTTGTCCCCTACGGCCTACTGCCCGCGGGCGCAGTCCCAGCATTTT.

The chain links TRBV15 to TRBJ1-2; the D gene is possibly TRBD1 (6 bases). Trimming cost V 5 bases and J 2 bases, with 12 bases left between them. The CDR3 length is 14 residues. Germline CDR1 and CDR2: LNHNV and YYDKDF (reference sequence). The CDR3 region is CATSEQGPNYGYTF. The CDR3 DNA reads as TGTGCCACCAGCGAACAGGGCCCGAACTATGGCTACACCTTC. Complete variable domain (other parts from reference TRBV15 and TRBJ1-2): DAMVIQNPRYQVTQFGKPVTLSCSQTLNHNVMYWYQQKSSQAPKLLFHYYDKDFNNEADTPDNFQSRRPNTSFCFLDIRSPGLGDTAMYLCATSEQGPNYGYTFGSGTRLTVV.

The chain combines TRBV7-8 with TRBJ1-5; possibly TRBD1 for D (6 bases). There are 19 residues in the CDR3. Between the trimmed V and J ends, which lost 5 bases and 3 bases, there was a span of 26 bases. The germline gives CDR1 SGHVS, CDR2 FQNEAQ. CDR3 loop: CASSPTWGPADTHNQPQHF. The CDR3 region has the DNA TGTGCCAGCAGCCCCACCTGGGGGCCGGCGGACACCCACAATCAGCCCCAGCATTTT.

Only a few counts were recorded for this clone. J is TRBJ1-6 and V is TRBV27; no clear D gene. CDR3 length: 15 residues. The V gene lost 0 bases and the J gene lost 9 bases, with 12 bases spanning the gap. Germline values: CDR1 MNHEY, CDR2 SMNVEV (reference sequence). The CDR3 DNA sequence: TGTGCCAGCAGTTTATCCTCAGGCTTGGGTTCACCCCTCCACTTT. Protein sequence: CASSLSSGLGSPLHF.

This chain joins TRBV28 and TRBJ2-3; 7 bases agree with TRBD1. The CDR3 is 15 residues long. CDR1 and CDR2 from the germline V gene are MDHEN and SYDVKM. Trimming cost V 5 bases and J 2 bases; bases outside gene matches: 7. The CDR3 reads CASSPRQGYTDTQYF. The CDR3 nucleotides read TGTGCCAGCAGTCCCCGACAGGGATACACAGATACGCAGTATTTT. Based on the CDR3 plus reference TRBV28 and TRBJ2-3, the full variable domain is DVKVTQSSRYLVKRTGEKVFLECVQDMDHENMFWYRQDPGLGLRLIYFSYDVKMKEKGDIPEGYSVSREKKERFSLILESASTNQTSMYLCASSPRQGYTDTQYFGPGTRLTVL.

V is TRBV5-1 and J is TRBJ1-6; 7 nucleotides line up with TRBD1. The CDR3 has 15 amino acids. With V trimmed by 0 bases and J by 5 bases, 2 bases remained unmatched. The germline CDR1 and CDR2 sequences are SGHRS and YFSETQ. CDR3 loop: CASSLGGTDNSPLHF. The CDR3, as DNA: TGCGCCAGCAGCTTGGGCGGGACAGATAATTCACCCCTCCACTTT. The full variable domain, in which reference TRBV5-1 and TRBJ1-6 provide the parts outside the CDR3, is KAGVTQTPRYLIKTRGQQVTLSCSPISGHRSVSWYQQTPGQGLQFLFEYFSETQRNKGNFPGRFSGRQFSNSRSEMNVSTLELGDSALYLCASSLGGTDNSPLHFGNGTRLTVT.

This clone was seen just once. The rearrangement uses TRBV4-1 and TRBJ2-3; 11 nucleotides agree with TRBD2. The V segment lost 5 bases and the J segment 0 bases; nucleotides outside the gene matches: 4. This CDR3 contains 16 residues. The germline V gene has CDR1 MGHRA and CDR2 YSYEKL. Here the CDR3 reads CASSFRTSGSTDTQYF. The CDR3 DNA is TGCGCCAGCAGCTTCCGGACTAGCGGGAGCACAGATACGCAGTATTTT.

This clone has just one count. This sequence joins TRBV7-6 and TRBJ2-2; 13 bases fit TRBD2. This CDR3 spans 17 amino acids. V dropped 3 bases and J dropped 1; count of bases not matched to a gene: 2. Germline loops: CDR1 SGHVS, CDR2 FNYEAQ. The CDR3 DNA is TGTGCCAGCAGCTTCGGGACTAGCGGGGAGAACACCGGGGAGCTGTTTTTT. Its translation: CASSFGTSGENTGELFF.

This rearrangement joins TRBV5-1 to TRBJ2-7; unclear D gene. CDR1 SGHRS and CDR2 YFSETQ come from the germline V gene. V lost 0 bases, J lost 3 bases, and 7 bases lay in between. The CDR3 runs 13 residues. The DNA for the CDR3 is TGCGCCAGCAGCTTGGGGTCGGGCTACGAGCAGTACTTC. This sequence encodes CASSLGSGYEQYF.

V usage is TRBV5-1 and J usage is TRBJ2-3; 9 nucleotides agree with TRBD2. V gave up 4 bases and J gave up 1 base; unmatched junction bases: 13. The CDR3 consists of 18 residues. Germline assignment: CDR1 SGHRS and CDR2 YFSETQ. The CDR3 is CASSPLQLVAGGTDTQYF. DNA of the CDR3: TGCGCCAGCAGCCCCCTCCAGTTAGTAGCGGGGGGCACAGATACGCAGTATTTT.

The sample holds one count of this clone. The rearrangement uses TRBV7-9 and TRBJ1-2; D call uncertain. This CDR3 comprises 13 residues. Trimming took 5 bases from V and 1 from J, leaving 8 bases between them. Per germline, CDR1 SEHNR and CDR2 FQNEAQ (reference sequence). CDR3 DNA: TGTGCCAGCAGCCCGACTGATAACTATGGCTACACCTTC. Translation gives CASSPTDNYGYTF. Variable domain in full (rest from reference TRBV7-9 and TRBJ1-2): DTGVSQNPRHKITKRGQNVTFRCDPISEHNRLYWYRQTLGQGPEFLTYFQNEAQLEKSRLLSDRFSAERPKGSFSTLEIQRTEQGDSAMYLCASSPTDNYGYTFGSGTRLTVV.

The chain joins TRBV19 to TRBJ2-1, with TRBD2 matching over 7 bases. Germline assignment: CDR1 LNHDA and CDR2 SQIVND (reference sequence). The CDR3 has 16 residues. The V and J ends lost 6 bases and 6 bases, in that order; junction bases with no gene match: 14. The CDR3 spells CASSSASGSPGNEQFF. CDR3 sequence (DNA): TGTGCCAGTAGCTCCGCTAGCGGATCGCCCGGCAATGAGCAGTTCTTC.

The J gene is TRBJ1-2, the V gene TRBV19, with D uncertain. The CDR3 is 14 amino acids. V lost 5 bases and J lost 5, with 15 bases in between. CDR1 is LNHDA, CDR2 SQIVND, per germline (reference sequence). As DNA, the CDR3 is TGTGCCAGTAGTGACTCTTGGACGGTTTATGGCTACACCTTC. Translating gives CASSDSWTVYGYTF.

Here the CDR3 reads CASRGQSYEQYF. CDR3 bases: TGTGCCAGCAGGGGGCAGAGCTACGAGCAGTACTTC. The chain couples TRBV2 to TRBJ2-7; tentative D call: TRBD1 (5 bases). V dropped 6 bases and J dropped 3 bases, with 9 bases sitting between them. CDR1 and CDR2 (germline): SNHLY, FYNNEI. The CDR3 totals 12 residues.

The chain is built from TRBV4-2 and TRBJ1-2; D gene ambiguous. With 1 base removed from V and 4 bases from J, the gap between germline ends came to 10 bases. Germline V lookup: CDR1 LGHNA, CDR2 YNFKEQ. The CDR3 is made up of 14 amino acids. The CDR3 loop reads CASSQVDGSYGYTF. In nucleotides, the CDR3 is TGTGCCAGCAGCCAAGTCGACGGGAGCTATGGCTACACCTTC.

The chain has TRBV6-5 and TRBJ2-1; TRBD2 agrees at 8 bases. CDR1 is MNHEY, CDR2 SVGAGI, per germline. CDR3 length equals 15 residues. The V and J ends lost 0 bases and 6 bases, in that order; junction bases with no gene match: 4. CDR3: CASSYSRRGGNEQFF. In nucleotides, the CDR3 is TGTGCCAGCAGTTACTCGAGACGGGGGGGCAATGAGCAGTTCTTC.

The V gene is TRBV7-9, the J gene TRBJ1-1, with D unclear. This CDR3 spans 11 amino acids. Trimming pared 4 bases from V and 7 bases from J, leaving 7 bases between. The germline CDR1 and CDR2 sequences are SEHNR and FQNEAQ (reference sequence). In DNA, the CDR3 is TGTGCCAGCAGCTCCTGGGATGAAGCTTTCTTT. Its translation is CASSSWDEAFF.

This clone is termed medium-sized. This rearrangement joins TRBV27 to TRBJ2-2; TRBD2 agrees at 8 bases. This CDR3 spans 13 amino acids. Germline values: CDR1 MNHEY, CDR2 SMNVEV (reference sequence). V was clipped by 5 bases and J by 7 bases; unmatched bases: 3. CDR3 nucleotides: TGTGCCAGCAGTCAGGGGACTAGCGGGGAGCTGTTTTTT. It encodes CASSQGTSGELFF.

The gene calls are TRBV7-2 and TRBJ1-6; possible D gene TRBD1, 6 bases. The germline CDR1 and CDR2 sequences are SGHTA and FQGNSA. The V end was cut by 5 bases, the J end by 9 bases, with 14 bases between. This CDR3 region has 14 residues. The CDR3 sequence is CASSPLGASSPLHF. The CDR3 region has the DNA TGTGCCAGCAGCCCCTTGGGGGCTAGTTCACCCCTCCACTTT.

The gene calls are TRBV11-3 and TRBJ2-5; no clear D. CDR1 SGHNT and CDR2 YENEEA come from the germline V gene. Trimming pared 0 bases from V and 5 bases from J, leaving 4 bases between. The CDR3 length is 12 residues. CDR3 protein: CASSLDDETQYF. CDR3 in DNA: TGTGCCAGCAGCTTAGATGACGAGACCCAGTACTTC.

The rearrangement links TRBV5-6 to TRBJ1-1; D gene uncertain. Germline lookup yields CDR1 SGHDT and CDR2 YYEEEE. CDR3 length equals 14 residues. Trimming stripped 6 bases from V and 1 base from J, with 13 bases between. CDR3 in amino acids: CASTPGGENTEAFF. The CDR3 DNA sequence: TGTGCCAGCACCCCGGGTGGGGAGAACACTGAAGCTTTCTTT.

This chain connects TRBV5-1 to TRBJ1-3, with 7 bases that match TRBD1. The V segment lost 0 bases and the J segment 2 bases; nucleotides outside the gene matches: 5. Germline values: CDR1 SGHRS, CDR2 YFSETQ. This CDR3 is built from 16 residues. The CDR3: CASSLDRQGTGNTIYF. The CDR3 DNA sequence: TGCGCCAGCAGCTTGGACCGACAGGGAACTGGAAACACCATATATTTT.

The V call is TRBV15, the J call TRBJ2-2; TRBD1 agrees at 8 bases. CDR1 and CDR2 from the germline V gene are LNHNV and YYDKDF (reference sequence). This CDR3 contains 16 residues. V lost 4 bases and J lost 3; bases outside the gene matches: 7. CDR3 DNA sequence: TGTGCCACCAGCACGGGGACAGGCCCATACACCGGGGAGCTGTTTTTT. This encodes CATSTGTGPYTGELFF.

The rearrangement joins TRBV9 to TRBJ2-7; possibly TRBD1 or TRBD2 for D (5 bases each). Germline V gene data show CDR1 as SGDLS and CDR2 as YYNGEE. The ends were cut back, 0 bases at V and 3 bases at J, with 10 bases in the middle. The CDR3 has 14 residues. The CDR3 bases are TGTGCCAGCAGCGTAGGTGGGACGAACTACGAGCAGTACTTC. This translates into CASSVGGTNYEQYF.

Only a few counts were recorded for this clone. This sample also contains other DNA sequences that code for the same CDR3. This chain uses TRBV4-1 with TRBJ1-1; 8 bases are shared with TRBD1. The CDR3 extends over 15 amino acids. Trimming cost V 3 bases and J 2 bases; bases outside gene matches: 5. The germline V gene has CDR1 MGHRA and CDR2 YSYEKL. For the CDR3, the DNA is TGCGCCAGCAGCCAGAACCAGGGGGCCAACACTGAAGCTTTCTTT. This gives the protein CASSQNQGANTEAFF.